Listed here are 5 T cell receptor beta chains from one sample, sequenced in a study of blood T cell repertoires in COVID-19. TCRdb keeps only in-frame clones here, not all; method: immunoSEQ multiplex PCR. The sample yields 150,000 or so clones, roughly 90% seen once. The sequencing sample was made of peripheral blood. These receptors all stem from a human donor in a cohort sampled during active COVID-19.

This clone has only one observation. This chain links TRBV7-3 with TRBJ2-7, with D possibly being TRBD2 (6 bases). This CDR3 has 13 amino acids. Germline-derived CDR1 and CDR2 are SGHTA and FQGTGA. The V gene lost 3 bases and the J gene lost 3 bases, with 9 bases spanning the gap. CDR3 sequence: CASSFRAGYEQYF. As DNA, the CDR3 is TGTGCCAGCAGCTTTAGAGCGGGCTACGAGCAGTACTTC.

This rearrangement joins TRBV28 to TRBJ2-7; perhaps TRBD2 as D (6 bases). Looked up from germline, CDR1 is MDHEN and CDR2 is SYDVKM. This CDR3 contains 18 residues. V was pared by 2 bases and J by 4 bases, with 24 bases between. This CDR3 reads CASSLAGTDPQGRYEQYF. Written as DNA, the CDR3 is TGTGCCAGCAGTTTAGCAGGGACGGATCCGCAAGGGAGGTACGAGCAGTACTTC.

V usage is TRBV7-2 and J usage is TRBJ1-4, with D perhaps TRBD1 (5 bases). CDR1 and CDR2 (germline): SGHTA, FQGNSA. The CDR3 extends over 19 amino acids. V was trimmed by 2 bases and J by 0 bases, leaving 19 bases between them. The CDR3 sequence: CASSLIGVGGAATNEKLFF. DNA of the CDR3: TGTGCCAGCAGCTTAATTGGGGTAGGAGGGGCAGCAACTAATGAAAAACTGTTTTTT.

J is TRBJ2-2 and V is TRBV7-3, with 13 bases fitting TRBD2. The junction had 8 bases not matched to a gene; V was cut back by 5 bases and J by 5 bases. Germline values: CDR1 SGHTA, CDR2 FQGTGA. The CDR3 runs to 17 residues. The CDR3 region is CASSRQLAGGQTGELFF. DNA for the CDR3: TGTGCCAGCAGCCGGCAACTAGCGGGAGGGCAGACCGGGGAGCTGTTTTTT.

This chain joins TRBV30 and TRBJ1-3; TRBD1 agrees at 8 bases. The CDR3 loop spans 15 amino acids. The ends lost 0 bases at V and 2 bases at J; junction bases unmatched: 3. Germline-derived CDR1 and CDR2 are GTSNPN and SVGIG (reference sequence). The CDR3 reads CAWSVQDRAGNTIYF. The CDR3 DNA reads TGTGCCTGGAGTGTCCAGGACAGGGCTGGAAACACCATATATTTT.